These T cell receptor beta chains were read from a single sample in a study of blood T cell repertoires in COVID-19. The repertoire was sequenced with immunoSEQ multiplex PCR; TCRdb's copy has only in-frame clones and lacks some. Of more than 140,000 clones listed, around 84% are singletons. The sample was peripheral blood. Source of these receptors: a woman between 45 and 65 years old in a cohort sampled during active or convalescent COVID-19. CDR3s include the opening cysteine and the closing phenylalanine or tryptophan. A D gene is named only where the DNA matches it firmly. Only some rows state a clone size, as once, few, many or a class for expanded clones.

d_call j_call v_call clone_size cdr3_nt cdr3_aa
TRBD2 TRBJ2-5 TRBV7-9 . TGTGCCAGCAGCGGGGGACTAGCAGCAGAGACCCAGTACTTC CASSGGLAAETQYF
. TRBJ2-1 TRBV18 . TGTGCCAGCTCACCAGAGCGGAGCTCCTACAATGAGCAGTTCTTC CASSPERSSYNEQFF
. TRBJ2-3 TRBV11-1 . TGTGCCAGCAGCTTAGCATTGACAGAGTGGGATACGCAGTATTTT CASSLALTEWDTQYF
. TRBJ1-4 TRBV5-5 few TGTGCCAGCAGCTTAGGGGGTACTAATGAAAAACTGTTTTTT CASSLGGTNEKLFF
. TRBJ2-1 TRBV6-5 . TGTGCCACCTCCGGCGGGACAGCACACCACAATGAGCAGTTCTTC CATSGGTAHHNEQFF
TRBD2 TRBJ2-1 TRBV11-2 . TGTGCCAGCAGCGCCACTAGCGGAGTCTACAATGAGCAGTTCTTC CASSATSGVYNEQFF
. TRBJ2-3 TRBV11-2 . TGTGCCAGCAGCTTAGACAGGGTCGGCACAGATACGCAGTATTTT CASSLDRVGTDTQYF
TRBD1 TRBJ1-2 TRBV2 . TGTGCCGGTCAGGGGGCTGCTAACTATGGCTACACCTTC CAGQGAANYGYTF
TRBD1 TRBJ1-6 TRBV6-5 few TGTGCCAGCAGACCTACGGGACAGGGGTCTCCCCTCCACTTT CASRPTGQGSPLHF
TRBD1 TRBJ2-7 TRBV7-2 . TGTGCCAGCAACCTTCCGGGACAGGGCTCCTACGAGCAGTACTTC CASNLPGQGSYEQYF
. TRBJ1-6 TRBV18 . TGTGCCAGCTCACCCTCAGGGAACTATAATTCACCCCTCCACTTT CASSPSGNYNSPLHF
TRBD1 TRBJ1-6 TRBV7-2 . TGTGCCAGCAGCTTAGGACAGGGGAGCTCACCCCTCCACTTT CASSLGQGSSPLHF
TRBD2 TRBJ2-1 TRBV7-2 . TGTGCCTTTCAGACTAGCGGGGGCAATGAGCAGTTCTTC CAFQTSGGNEQFF
. TRBJ1-5 TRBV30 . TGTGCCTGGAGTGACCAGGGGATTCAGCCCCAGCATTTT CAWSDQGIQPQHF
. TRBJ2-1 TRBV12-5 . TGTGCTAGTGGTTTGGGACTGACCCGCGATGAGCAGTTCTTC CASGLGLTRDEQFF
TRBD1 TRBJ1-1 TRBV19 . TGTGCCAGTACTCCCTATGCAGACAGGGGTGAGTGGAACACTGAAGCTTTCTTT CASTPYADRGEWNTEAFF
TRBD1 TRBJ1-2 TRBV5-1 . TGCGCCAGCAGCTGGGGACAGGGAATCTATGGCTACACCTTC CASSWGQGIYGYTF
TRBD1 TRBJ2-2 TRBV7-3 . TGTGCCAGCAGCTTTTGGGAACCGGGACAGCTGAACACCGGGGAGCTGTTTTTT CASSFWEPGQLNTGELFF
. TRBJ2-1 TRBV6-5 . TGTGCCAGCAGTCGAACAAACCCCTACAATGAGCAGTTCTTC CASSRTNPYNEQFF
TRBD2 TRBJ2-7 TRBV7-8 . TGTGCCAGCAGCCGAGCGGGGGGGCAAGCCTACGAGCAGTACTTC CASSRAGGQAYEQYF
. TRBJ2-1 TRBV6-1 . TGTGCCAGCAGTGAAGGGTGGAGTCCGTCCTACAATGAGCAGTTCTTC CASSEGWSPSYNEQFF
TRBD1 TRBJ2-7 TRBV18 . TGTGCCAGCTCCTACCTCAGGGGGTTTCACGAGCAGTACTTC CASSYLRGFHEQYF
TRBD1 TRBJ1-6 TRBV4-1 once TGCGCCAGCAGCCAAGACAGGGGGCAGGGGATGAATTCACCCCTCCACTTT CASSQDRGQGMNSPLHF
. TRBJ1-6 TRBV13 . TGTGCCAGCAGCTTAGCCCAGGGGTCGAATTCTTCACCCCTCCACTTT CASSLAQGSNSSPLHF
TRBD2 TRBJ2-1 TRBV6-5 . TGTGCCAGCAGCCTACGGGGGGACTCCTACAATGAGCAGTTCTTC CASSLRGDSYNEQFF
. TRBJ1-6 TRBV10-3 . TGTGCCATAAGGGGGTACAATTCACCCCTCCACTTT CAIRGYNSPLHF
. TRBJ1-1 TRBV27 . TGTGCCAGCAGCCCAGGGCGGCGGAGCACTGAAGCTTTCTTT CASSPGRRSTEAFF
TRBD1 TRBJ1-2 TRBV19 once TGTGCCAGTAGTACACAGGGGAAACCAACCAACTATGGCTACACCTTC CASSTQGKPTNYGYTF
. TRBJ2-3 TRBV29-1 . TGCAGCGTTGCCTTCTCGGTAGATACGCAGTATTTT CSVAFSVDTQYF
. TRBJ1-3 TRBV19 few TGTGCCAGTAGTCAACAGGGAGACGCGTCCGGCATATATTTT CASSQQGDASGIYF
TRBD2 TRBJ2-1 TRBV2 . TGTGCCAGCATTAGATGGATAGCGGGGGGCGCTGAGCAGTTCTTC CASIRWIAGGAEQFF
TRBD2 TRBJ2-7 TRBV19 few TGTGCCAGTAGTGGGAGGGATAACTACGAGCAGTACTTC CASSGRDNYEQYF
TRBD2 TRBJ2-3 TRBV3-1/TRBV3-2 . TGTGCCAGCAGCCAACGCAAGCTAGCGGGGACCACAGATACGCAGTATTTT CASSQRKLAGTTDTQYF
. TRBJ1-1 TRBV18 . TGTGCCAGCTCACCACGGGCGGGGGGGATGACTGAAGCTTTCTTT CASSPRAGGMTEAFF
TRBD1 TRBJ2-7 TRBV6-2/TRBV6-3 . TGTGCCAGCAGTTATAGGGACAGGTCCCGCGAGCAGTACTTC CASSYRDRSREQYF
TRBD1 TRBJ2-3 TRBV6-2/TRBV6-3 once TGTGCCAGCAGTGGACAGGGTTGGGAAGATACGCAGTATTTT CASSGQGWEDTQYF
TRBD2 TRBJ2-1 TRBV3-1/TRBV3-2 once TGTGCCAGCAGCCGGGGGGGATTCTACAATGAGCAGTTCTTC CASSRGGFYNEQFF
TRBD1 TRBJ1-5 TRBV7-8 . TGTGCCAGCAGCTTAGTCGGACAGGGGGTGCTAGGGAGCAATCAGCCCCAGCATTTT CASSLVGQGVLGSNQPQHF
TRBD1 TRBJ1-3 TRBV7-8 few TGTGCCAGCAGCCTAGGGGGCTACTCTGGAAACACCATATATTTT CASSLGGYSGNTIYF
. TRBJ2-3 TRBV4-1 . TGCGCCAGCAGCCAAGAGGTGGCTAGCACAGATACGCAGTATTTT CASSQEVASTDTQYF
. TRBJ1-1 TRBV19 . TGTGCCAGCAGTCAAAGTGACGGGGACACTGAAGCTTTCTTT CASSQSDGDTEAFF
. TRBJ1-2 TRBV10-3 . TGTGCCATCACAGGAGGAAACTATGGCTACACCTTC CAITGGNYGYTF
. TRBJ1-2 TRBV15 . TGTGCCACCAAGGAGGGAAGGGTCTCTAACTATGGCTACACCTTC CATKEGRVSNYGYTF
. TRBJ1-2 TRBV24-1 once TGTGCCACCAGTGAGGGACAATCCTATGGCTACACCTTC CATSEGQSYGYTF
. TRBJ1-2 TRBV7-9 once TGTGCCAGCAGCTTAGCAGGTTCCAGGGGCTATGGCTACACCTTC CASSLAGSRGYGYTF
. TRBJ2-1 TRBV10-1 . TGCGCCAGCAGTGAGCCTAGAGGGAGCTCCTACAATGAGCAGTTCTTC CASSEPRGSSYNEQFF
. TRBJ2-5 TRBV7-9 . TGTGCCAGCAGCTTCGGGTTGGTAGAGACCCAGTACTTC CASSFGLVETQYF
TRBD1 TRBJ2-1 TRBV24-1 . TGTGCCACCAGTGATTTAACCGGGACAGGGAGTTACAATGAGCAGTTCTTC CATSDLTGTGSYNEQFF
TRBD2 TRBJ2-1 TRBV7-9 . TGTGCCAGCACCACGTCTAGCGGGTACAATGAGCAGTTCTTC CASTTSSGYNEQFF
. TRBJ1-6 TRBV11-2 . TGTGCCAGCAGCCCCACCGCGTCGTCCCCCCTCCACTTT CASSPTASSPLHF
. TRBJ2-5 TRBV4-3 few TGCGCCAGCAGCCAAGTCGCAGGGGCGGGAGAGACCCAGTACTTC CASSQVAGAGETQYF
TRBD1 TRBJ1-5 TRBV4-3 . TGCGCCAGCAGCCAAGGGCAGGGGGCAGGTCAGCCCCAGCATTTT CASSQGQGAGQPQHF
. TRBJ1-1 TRBV12-3/TRBV12-4 . TGTGCCAGCAGTTTGAGAGGGAACCCTGAAGCTTTCTTT CASSLRGNPEAFF